These T cell receptor beta chains were read from a single sample in a study of T-cell reconstitution after alpha-beta-depleted transplantation in children. In TCRdb, the PCR reads were re-called with MiXCR into one record per CDR3 protein. The data contain 300,000 or so distinct CDR3 sequences, around 25% of them seen just once; the ten biggest clones take up 9.5% to 13%. This specimen was PBMCs, mostly from graft donor cells, taken 180 days after TCRalphabeta/CD19-depleted stem cell transplant. All receptors derive from a male patient younger than 18 who had a stem cell transplant for acute lymphoblastic leukemia, so the T cells may come from the graft donor. The CDR3 runs from the conserved cysteine through the conserved F or W. Each record gives: J gene, clone size, V gene, D gene, CDR3 DNA, CDR3 protein. The D gene is left open where the match is weak. Expanded clones are given a class, and other clones once, few, many or no size at all.

TRBJ2-5,NA,TRBV5-1,TRBD2,TGCGCCAGCAGCAAGGGACTAGCGCGGGGAGAGACCCAGTACTTC,CASSKGLARGETQYF
TRBJ2-1,few,TRBV4-1,TRBD2,TGCGCCAGCAGCCGGGAGGGTATCTTATACAATGAGCAGTTCTTC,CASSREGILYNEQFF
TRBJ1-1,few,TRBV15,TRBD1,TGTGCCACCAGCAGAGATTGGGACAGTGAAGCTTTCTTT,CATSRDWDSEAFF
TRBJ2-1,few,TRBV7-9,NA,TGTGCCAGCAGCCCGCAGGATTTGTCCTACAATGAGCAGTTCTTC,CASSPQDLSYNEQFF
TRBJ2-7,few,TRBV4-1,TRBD2,TGCGCCAGCAGCTCTTCGACTAGCAGACATTACGAGCAGTACTTC,CASSSSTSRHYEQYF
TRBJ1-2,NA,TRBV11-1,NA,TGTGCCAGCAGCTTAGGCGGGGACGACTATGGCTACACCTTC,CASSLGGDDYGYTF
TRBJ2-7,NA,TRBV18,NA,TGTGCCAGCTCCCCGGTAAGCTCCTACGAGCAGTACTTC,CASSPVSSYEQYF
TRBJ2-1,NA,TRBV9,NA,TGTGCCAGCAGTCCAATCTTCGGGACGCTGCAGTTCTTC,CASSPIFGTLQFF
TRBJ1-4,NA,TRBV9,TRBD1,TGTGCCAGCAGCGTAGGTCAGGGGGATGGGAAACTGTTTTTT,CASSVGQGDGKLFF
TRBJ1-1,few,TRBV27,NA,TGTGCCAGCAGCAAAGACAGGTTGAACACTGAAGCTTTCTTT,CASSKDRLNTEAFF
TRBJ2-3,few,TRBV7-9,TRBD2,TGTGCCAGCAGCGCCTATTCTAGCGGGACGACGACAGATACGCAGTATTTT,CASSAYSSGTTTDTQYF
TRBJ2-5,NA,TRBV18,NA,TGTGCCAGCTCACCACCGTCAGGAGAGAGAGAGACCCAGTACTTC,CASSPPSGERETQYF
TRBJ1-2,few,TRBV20-1,TRBD1,TGCAGTGCTGTAGACAGGGATCCAAATGGCTACACCTTC,CSAVDRDPNGYTF
TRBJ2-7,NA,TRBV4-1,NA,TGCGCCAGCAGCCCCTCTGCCCCCGGGTTGGTTGGGGGGGAGCAGTACTTC,CASSPSAPGLVGGEQYF
TRBJ2-7,NA,TRBV5-1,TRBD1,TGCGCCAGCAGCTTAACCGGACAGGGGAGTTGGGACGAGCAGTACTTC,CASSLTGQGSWDEQYF
TRBJ2-7,few,TRBV7-7,NA,TGTGCCAGCAGCCCCATTCCGGCTGTTGGCTACGAGCAGTACTTC,CASSPIPAVGYEQYF
TRBJ2-5,few,TRBV7-7,NA,TGTGCCAGCAGTCCCGCCCCCCCCGCTGGGGAGACCCAGTACTTC,CASSPAPPAGETQYF
TRBJ2-7,NA,TRBV12-3/TRBV12-4,NA,TGTGCCAGCAAGGCCAGGGCGTACTACGAGCAGTACTTC,CASKARAYYEQYF